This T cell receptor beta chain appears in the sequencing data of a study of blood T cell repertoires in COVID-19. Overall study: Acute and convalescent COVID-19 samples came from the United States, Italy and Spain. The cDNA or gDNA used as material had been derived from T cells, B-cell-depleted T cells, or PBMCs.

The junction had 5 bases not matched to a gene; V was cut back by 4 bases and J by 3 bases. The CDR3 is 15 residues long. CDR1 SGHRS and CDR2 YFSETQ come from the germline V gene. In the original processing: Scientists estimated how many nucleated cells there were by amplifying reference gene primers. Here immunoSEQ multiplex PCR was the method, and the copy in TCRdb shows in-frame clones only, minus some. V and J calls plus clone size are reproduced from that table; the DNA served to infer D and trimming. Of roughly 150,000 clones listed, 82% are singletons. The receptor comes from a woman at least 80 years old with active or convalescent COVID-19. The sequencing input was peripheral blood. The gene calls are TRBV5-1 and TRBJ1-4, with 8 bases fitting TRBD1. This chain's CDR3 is CASSDAQGANEKLFF. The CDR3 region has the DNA TGCGCCAGCAGCGATGCACAGGGGGCTAATGAAAAACTGTTTTTT. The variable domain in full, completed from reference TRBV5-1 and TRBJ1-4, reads KAGVTQTPRYLIKTRGQQVTLSCSPISGHRSVSWYQQTPGQGLQFLFEYFSETQRNKGNFPGRFSGRQFSNSRSEMNVSTLELGDSALYLCASSDAQGANEKLFFGSGTQLSVL.